This passage covers 21 T cell receptor beta chains from one sample sequenced in a study of blood T cell dynamics during melanoma immunotherapy. The sample's time point: week 3, after first cycle of checkpoint inhibitor. Clones were read by immunoSEQ multiplex PCR, and TCRdb kept only the in-frame ones, dropping some. Here the sample spans 15,000 or so clones, approximately 90% being singletons. Sequenced here: blood, sampled from a patient treated with checkpoint blockade. These receptors were taken from a human donor with melanoma.

This clone was counted a single time. This chain uses TRBV30 with TRBJ2-3; the match to TRBD2 covers 8 bases. Germline CDR1 and CDR2: GTSNPN and SVGIG (reference sequence). This CDR3 region has 13 residues. With 4 bases clipped from V and 0 bases from J, the junction kept 0 bases outside the gene matches. The CDR3 bases are TGTGCCTGGACTAGCGGGAGCACAGATACGCAGTATTTT. Protein sequence: CAWTSGSTDTQYF.

This CDR3 reads CASSELGNEQFF. CDR3 bases: TGTGCCAGCAGTGAGTTAGGCAATGAGCAGTTCTTC. J is TRBJ2-1 and V is TRBV6-4; no clear D. Germline V gene lookup returns CDR1 MRHNA and CDR2 SNTAGT. V was clipped by 3 bases and J by 6 bases, with 6 bases between them. The CDR3 runs to 12 residues.

This chain connects TRBV2 to TRBJ2-6, with 10 bases that match TRBD1. CDR3 length: 18 amino acids. V was clipped by 5 bases and J by 0 bases; unmatched bases: 7. CDR1 is SNHLY and CDR2 is FYNNEI in the germline V gene. In DNA form, the CDR3 reads TGTGCCAGCAGTCGACAGGGGGCGGACTACTCTGGGGCCAACGTCCTGACTTTC. Its protein product is CASSRQGADYSGANVLTF.

The genes are TRBV7-8 and TRBJ1-1; maybe TRBD1 (5 bases). The length of the CDR3 is 16 residues. Per germline, CDR1 SGHVS and CDR2 FQNEAQ. The V end was cut by 5 bases, the J end by 1 base, with 17 bases between. The CDR3 coding sequence is TGTGCCAGCAGCGAACGGACCGGGACCGGGAACACTGAAGCTTTCTTT. Amino acid sequence: CASSERTGTGNTEAFF.

V is TRBV11-2 and J is TRBJ2-7; TRBD2 agrees at 11 bases. The trim removed 5 bases at V and 3 bases at J, leaving 6 bases unmatched. The CDR3 covers 15 residues. Germline values: CDR1 SGHAT, CDR2 FQNNGV. CDR3 loop: CASSPLGTSGYEQYF. CDR3 sequence (DNA): TGTGCCAGCAGCCCTCTTGGGACTAGCGGCTACGAGCAGTACTTC.

This clone was seen more than once but under ten times. A read error may account for a junction end that differs from germline. The V and J genes are TRBV2 and TRBJ2-7; D may match TRBD1 or TRBD2 (6 bases each). This CDR3 is 14 amino acids long. Germline lookup yields CDR1 SNHLY and CDR2 FYNNEI. The DNA of the CDR3 is TGTGCCAGCAGGGAAGCGGAGGGGGGCTACGAGCAGTACTTC. Translation gives CASREAEGGYEQYF. The complete variable domain, with remaining parts taken from reference TRBV2 and TRBJ2-7, reads EPEVTQTPSHQVTQMGQEVILRCVPISNHLYFYWYRQILGQKVEFLVSFYNNEISEKSEIFDDQFSVERPDGSNFTLKIRSTKLEDSAMYFCASREAEGGYEQYFGPGTRLTVT.

The gene calls are TRBV5-4 and TRBJ2-7; 10 nucleotides line up with TRBD1. The CDR3 totals 16 residues. Germline CDR1 and CDR2: SGHNT and YYREEE (reference sequence). The V gene end was trimmed by 3 bases and the J gene end by 2 bases; junction bases not matched to a gene: 8. The CDR3 DNA reads as TGTGCCAGCAGCTCAGGGGGGACAGGGGAACCCTACGAGCAGTACTTC. It codes for CASSSGGTGEPYEQYF.

The J gene is TRBJ1-4, the V gene TRBV25-1; 9 nucleotides agree with TRBD1. Trimming cost V 6 bases and J 8 bases; bases outside gene matches: 10. The germline V gene encodes CDR1 MGHDK and CDR2 SYGVNS. The CDR3 runs 15 residues. DNA of the CDR3: TGTGCCAGCAGCCTTACGACAGGGGGACAGGAAAAACTGTTTTTT. Translation gives CASSLTTGGQEKLFF. The variable domain in full, completed from reference TRBV25-1 and TRBJ1-4, reads EADIYQTPRYLVIGTGKKITLECSQTMGHDKMYWYQQDPGMELHLIHYSYGVNSTEKGDLSSESTVSRIRTEHFPLTLESARPSHTSQYLCASSLTTGGQEKLFFGSGTQLSVL.

The rearrangement uses TRBV11-2 and TRBJ2-3, with 7 bases fitting TRBD2. This CDR3 spans 15 amino acids. Germline CDR1 SGHAT, CDR2 FQNNGV. The V and J ends lost 3 bases and 6 bases, in that order; junction bases with no gene match: 9. DNA for the CDR3: TGTGCCAGCAGCTTCCTAGCGGTGATTGGCGATACGCAGTATTTT. Amino acids: CASSFLAVIGDTQYF. The full variable domain, in which reference TRBV11-2 and TRBJ2-3 provide the parts outside the CDR3, is EAGVAQSPRYKIIEKRQSVAFWCNPISGHATLYWYQQILGQGPKLLIQFQNNGVVDDSQLPKDRFSAERLKGVDSTLKIQPAKLEDSAVYLCASSFLAVIGDTQYFGPGTRLTVL.

This clone was observed once. The chain combines TRBV5-1 with TRBJ2-1; the match to TRBD2 covers 9 bases. Germline CDR1 and CDR2: SGHRS and YFSETQ. CDR3 size: 17 residues. V lost 3 bases, J lost 2 bases, and 9 bases stayed unmatched. Written as DNA, the CDR3 is TGCGCCAGCAGCTCCCGCGGGAGCGGGAGGCCCTACAATGAGCAGTTCTTC. This gives the protein CASSSRGSGRPYNEQFF.

The gene calls are TRBV7-2 and TRBJ1-5, with 7 nucleotides matching TRBD1. V lost 5 bases to trimming and J lost 0 bases; unmatched junction nucleotides: 10. The CDR3 extends over 17 amino acids. The germline V gene has CDR1 SGHTA and CDR2 FQGNSA. This CDR3 reads CASSLYRGLNSNQPQHF. CDR3 nucleotide sequence: TGTGCCAGCAGCCTGTACAGGGGACTCAATAGCAATCAGCCCCAGCATTTT. The entire variable domain, with the rest obtained from reference TRBV7-2 and TRBJ1-5, is as follows: GAGVSQSPSNKVTEKGKDVELRCDPISGHTALYWYRQSLGQGLEFLIYFQGNSAPDKSGLPSDRFSAERTGGSVSTLTIQRTQQEDSAVYLCASSLYRGLNSNQPQHFGDGTRLSIL.

The chain has TRBV30 and TRBJ2-7; possibly TRBD1 or TRBD2 for D (6 bases each). Germline-derived CDR1 and CDR2 are GTSNPN and SVGIG (reference sequence). The ends were cut back, 4 bases at V and 2 bases at J, with 18 bases in the middle. This CDR3 is 15 amino acids long. The chain's CDR3 is CAWTRRGHPTYEQYF. CDR3 nucleotides: TGTGCCTGGACCCGGCGGGGACACCCAACCTACGAGCAGTACTTC.

This chain connects TRBV29-1 to TRBJ2-1; 11 bases are a match to TRBD2. V shed 7 bases and J 8 bases; nucleotides not matched to a gene: 10. The length of the CDR3 is 14 residues. CDR1 is SQVTM, CDR2 ANQGSEA, per germline. CDR3 coding DNA: TGCAGCGCCGACGGGCTAGCGGGAGGCTATGAGCAGTTCTTC. This gives the protein CSADGLAGGYEQFF.

The rearrangement joins TRBV6-6 to TRBJ2-1; TRBD2 might be the D (6 bases). V was pared by 6 bases and J by 4 bases, with 16 bases between. This CDR3 is 15 amino acids long. Per the germline V gene, CDR1 is MNHNY and CDR2 is SVGAGI (reference sequence). CDR3 nucleotides: TGTGCCAGCAGCCCGACTAGTGGTTCGTACAATGAGCAGTTCTTC. Translated, it gives CASSPTSGSYNEQFF.

The chain employs TRBV5-1 and TRBJ2-3; 10 nucleotides line up with TRBD1. In germline, CDR1 is SGHRS, CDR2 YFSETQ. The CDR3 loop spans 15 amino acids. The trim removed 4 bases at V and 4 bases at J, leaving 6 bases unmatched. As DNA, the CDR3 is TGCGCCAGCAGCCGCCAAGGACAGGGGGCAGATACGCAGTATTTT. It encodes CASSRQGQGADTQYF. Filled out from reference TRBV5-1 and TRBJ2-3, the complete variable domain reads KAGVTQTPRYLIKTRGQQVTLSCSPISGHRSVSWYQQTPGQGLQFLFEYFSETQRNKGNFPGRFSGRQFSNSRSEMNVSTLELGDSALYLCASSRQGQGADTQYFGPGTRLTVL.

This clone is a singleton in its sample. This chain uses TRBV2 with TRBJ2-2; 9 nucleotides agree with TRBD2. The CDR3 loop spans 14 amino acids. Germline V gene data show CDR1 as SNHLY and CDR2 as FYNNEI. V shed 7 bases and J 6 bases; nucleotides not matched to a gene: 6. The CDR3 nucleotides read TGTGCCAGCACCCGACTAGCGGTCGCCGGGGAGCTGTTTTTT. Encoded protein: CASTRLAVAGELFF.

DNA of the CDR3: TGTGCCAGCTCACCACCGGCGACAGGGGGGGCAGATACGCAGTATTTT. Translated, it gives CASSPPATGGADTQYF. The chain employs TRBV18 and TRBJ2-3; the match to TRBD1 covers 9 bases. Germline CDR1 is KGHSH and CDR2 is LQKENI. V lost 0 bases to trimming and J lost 4 bases; unmatched junction nucleotides: 5. The CDR3 has 16 amino acids. The full variable domain, completed using reference TRBV18 and TRBJ2-3, is NAGVMQNPRHLVRRRGQEARLRCSPMKGHSHVYWYRQLPEEGLKFMVYLQKENIIDESGMPKERFSAEFPKEGPSILRIQQVVRGDSAAYFCASSPPATGGADTQYFGPGTRLTVL.

The V and J genes are TRBV5-4 and TRBJ2-7; D is undetermined. CDR3 length equals 11 residues. Trimming cost V 1 base and J 5 bases, with 4 bases left between them. Germline V gene lookup returns CDR1 SGHNT and CDR2 YYREEE (reference sequence). CDR3 DNA: TGTGCCAGCAGCTTGAGGGACGAGCAGTACTTC. Translation gives CASSLRDEQYF.

The chain joins TRBV7-2 to TRBJ2-1; D remains unclear. This CDR3 has 13 residues. Germline V gene data show CDR1 as SGHTA and CDR2 as FQGNSA. Trimming shortened V by 1 base and J by 6 bases, and 7 bases separated the two germline ends. The CDR3 region has the DNA TGTGCCAGCAGCTTAGGGTGGCCCAATGAGCAGTTCTTC. It yields the protein CASSLGWPNEQFF. The full variable domain, completed using reference TRBV7-2 and TRBJ2-1, is GAGVSQSPSNKVTEKGKDVELRCDPISGHTALYWYRQSLGQGLEFLIYFQGNSAPDKSGLPSDRFSAERTGGSVSTLTIQRTQQEDSAVYLCASSLGWPNEQFFGPGTRLTVL.

The chain is built from TRBV5-1 and TRBJ2-1, with 10 bases aligning to TRBD1. V gave up 0 bases and J gave up 6 bases; unmatched junction bases: 9. Looked up from germline, CDR1 is SGHRS and CDR2 is YFSETQ. The CDR3 covers 17 residues. As DNA, the CDR3 is TGCGCCAGCAGCTTGGCCCCCCGGACAGGGGGTAGCAATGAGCAGTTCTTC. This translates into CASSLAPRTGGSNEQFF.

The chain is built from TRBV18 and TRBJ2-2; a weak D match, TRBD2 (5 bases). The CDR3 runs 16 residues. The germline V gene has CDR1 KGHSH and CDR2 LQKENI. The V gene lost 4 bases and the J gene lost 0 bases, with 12 bases spanning the gap. The DNA for the CDR3 is TGTGCCAGCTCACAAAACAGCGGAGCGAACACCGGGGAGCTGTTTTTT. As protein: CASSQNSGANTGELFF.